These 23 T cell receptor beta chains were all obtained from the same sample, sequenced in a study of naive and memory T cell subsets (dated by TCRdb to 2015 to 2018). The treatment or condition label corresponds to: skin biopsy from PPD injection site in Mantoux-positive individual. The study reported a robust and sensitive protocol to amplify, sequence and analyze TCRs, based on 3' ligation of a UMI-containing oligonucleotide to TCR cDNA. The library was built by means of UMI-ligation and nested PCR. Sequencing used an Illumina MiSeq. The ligated cDNA was amplified in four rounds of PCR with nested alpha and beta constant region primers together with the SP2 primer. TCRdb ran its own pipeline on the public reads, namely fastp trimming at Q25 and MiXCR clone calling, and kept in-frame beta chains. When rows share a CDR3 protein, they turn into one entry using the most common DNA and genes. Counted in this sample were 37,000 or so distinct CDR3 sequences; 11% of them appeared once. Of the sample, 3.5% to 5% falls within the top ten clones.

Specimen: skin, collected from a tuberculin skin test site. The receptors shown here come from an adult in good health.

This clonotype was found a few times. This chain joins TRBV9 and TRBJ2-1; TRBD2 aligns across 7 bases. J gave up 3 bases and V 0 bases, and 15 bases lay outside the gene matches. The CDR3 extends over 19 amino acids. Per the germline V gene, CDR1 is SGDLS and CDR2 is YYNGEE. CDR3 sequence (DNA): TGTGCCAGCAGCGTAGATCCTGTGGCTAGCGGAGAACTCTACAATGAGCAGTTCTTC. This gives the protein CASSVDPVASGELYNEQFF.

This clonotype is medium-sized by share. The V and J genes are TRBV6-6 and TRBJ2-7; D is unclear. The CDR3 runs to 13 residues. Germline assignment: CDR1 MNHNY and CDR2 SVGAGI (reference sequence). V lost 7 bases and J 7 bases, leaving 17 bases between the germline ends. As DNA, the CDR3 is TGTGCCAGCACCTTAACGATTTTAGGGGAGCAGTACTTC. It is translated as CASTLTILGEQYF.

This clonotype was counted a few times. This chain links TRBV28 with TRBJ2-5, with 14 bases fitting TRBD2. The junction had 16 bases not matched to a gene; V was cut back by 2 bases and J by 5 bases. The CDR3 runs to 20 residues. Germline V CDR1 and CDR2: MDHEN, SYDVKM. CDR3 in amino acids: CASSLGSSKTTSGRVETQYF. In nucleotides, the CDR3 is TGTGCCAGCAGTTTAGGGTCCAGCAAGACGACTAGCGGGAGGGTTGAGACCCAGTACTTC.

This clonotype was counted ten times or more. The chain carries TRBV15 and TRBJ2-7, with 11 bases lining up with TRBD2. V dropped 2 bases and J dropped 6; count of bases not matched to a gene: 9. The CDR3 contains 16 residues. Germline V CDR1 and CDR2: LNHNV, YYDKDF (reference sequence). CDR3 bases: TGTGCCACCAGCAGACCCGATAGCGGGAGGGTGACCGAGCAGTACTTC. Protein sequence: CATSRPDSGRVTEQYF.

The chain couples TRBV5-1 to TRBJ2-6; 9 positions agree with TRBD1. This CDR3 spans 19 amino acids. Germline CDR1 is SGHRS and CDR2 is YFSETQ. V lost 4 bases, J lost 0 bases, and 11 bases stayed unmatched. In DNA, the CDR3 is TGCGCCAGCAGCCCCCCACTGACAGGGGGATACTCTGGGGCCAACGTCCTGACTTTC. This codes for CASSPPLTGGYSGANVLTF.

This clonotype was recorded many times. This rearrangement joins TRBV25-1 to TRBJ2-5; D gene ambiguous. There are 14 residues in the CDR3. V was shortened by 4 bases and J by 2 bases, with 11 bases between the two germline ends. Per germline, CDR1 MGHDK and CDR2 SYGVNS. The CDR3 bases are TGTGCCAGCAGTGCTTCGATGTTTCAAGAGACCCAGTACTTC. It is translated as CASSASMFQETQYF.

The chain recombines TRBV27 with TRBJ2-3; 8 nucleotides align to TRBD2. Germline CDR1 and CDR2: MNHEY and SMNVEV (reference sequence). This CDR3 comprises 13 residues. J was trimmed by 9 bases and V by 2 bases; bases with no gene match: 4. CDR3 sequence (DNA): TGTGCCAGCAGTTTAGCCATAGCGGGGACGCAGTATTTT. This sequence encodes CASSLAIAGTQYF.

This clonotype was detected many times. The chain links TRBV6-5 to TRBJ2-5, with 7 nucleotides matching TRBD1. V shed 0 bases, J shed 2 bases, and the junction held 6 bases outside the gene matches. CDR3 length: 16 amino acids. Germline assignment: CDR1 MNHEY and CDR2 SVGAGI. The CDR3 is CASSYSTGPKQETQYF. The CDR3 nucleotides read TGTGCCAGCAGTTACTCGACAGGGCCGAAACAAGAGACCCAGTACTTC.

In this sample, this clonotype turned up many times. V is TRBV24-1 and J is TRBJ1-6, with D unresolved. This CDR3 contains 16 residues. Germline CDR1 and CDR2: KGHDR and SFDVKD. V was trimmed by 0 bases and J by 7 bases, leaving 12 bases between them. CDR3 residues: CATSDLPRPKNSPLHF. DNA of the CDR3: TGTGCCACCAGTGATTTGCCGAGGCCAAAGAATTCACCCCTCCACTTT.

The sample holds many counts of this clonotype. This chain connects TRBV30 to TRBJ2-1; the D gene could be TRBD1 or TRBD2 (5 bases each). CDR1 is GTSNPN, CDR2 SVGIG, per germline (reference sequence). V lost 1 base and J lost 4, with 20 bases in between. The CDR3 contains 17 residues. The chain's CDR3 is CAWSAVVREIPYNEQFF. For the CDR3, the DNA is TGTGCCTGGAGTGCCGTCGTCAGGGAGATCCCTTACAATGAGCAGTTCTTC. Complete variable domain (other parts from reference TRBV30 and TRBJ2-1): SQTIHQWPATLVQPVGSPLSLECTVEGTSNPNLYWYRQAAGRGLQLLFYSVGIGQISSEVPQNLSASRPQDRQFILSSKKLLLSDSGFYLCAWSAVVREIPYNEQFFGPGTRLTVL.

This clonotype was found a few times. The rearrangement joins TRBV6-1 to TRBJ2-3; 14 nucleotides match TRBD2. The CDR3 is 15 amino acids. Germline V CDR1 and CDR2: MNHNS, SASEGT. With V trimmed by 5 bases and J by 4 bases, 2 bases remained unmatched. The CDR3: CASSRLAGGADTQYF. In DNA, the CDR3 is TGTGCCAGCAGTAGACTAGCGGGGGGGGCAGATACGCAGTATTTT.

This clonotype was picked up many times. The chain joins TRBV6-5 to TRBJ2-1; the D gene could be TRBD1 or TRBD2 (5 bases each). Germline lookup yields CDR1 MNHEY and CDR2 SVGAGI. CDR3 size: 16 residues. V lost 0 bases, J lost 6 bases, and 15 bases lay in between. The CDR3 DNA reads TGTGCCAGCAGTTACTCGAGGGGTTGGTTTTTCAATGAGCAGTTCTTC. Amino acids: CASSYSRGWFFNEQFF.

This clonotype was picked up a small number of times. The chain carries TRBV6-5 and TRBJ1-1; TRBD1 might be the D (5 bases). CDR1 and CDR2 (germline): MNHEY, SVGAGI. The V gene lost 6 bases and the J gene lost 1 base, with 9 bases spanning the gap. This CDR3 is built from 13 residues. CDR3 coding DNA: TGTGCCAGCAGGGCCAGGGAGAACACTGAAGCTTTCTTT. It yields the protein CASRARENTEAFF.

This clonotype was observed many times. This chain connects TRBV9 to TRBJ2-3, with D hard to call. The CDR3 runs to 16 residues. V lost 4 bases and J lost 4, with 19 bases in between. Germline V lookup: CDR1 SGDLS, CDR2 YYNGEE. The CDR3 sequence: CASSQRGSTTADTQYF. As DNA, the CDR3 is TGTGCCAGCAGCCAACGTGGCAGTACTACCGCAGATACGCAGTATTTT.

This clonotype occurred a few times. The chain recombines TRBV10-3 with TRBJ2-3, with no clear D. The CDR3 is made up of 16 amino acids. Trimming removed 2 bases at V and 6 bases at J, with 18 bases between. Germline assignment: CDR1 ENHRY and CDR2 SYGVKD. The CDR3 here is CAISEPLAFFRDTQYF. As DNA, the CDR3 is TGTGCCATCAGTGAGCCGCTCGCTTTTTTTAGGGATACGCAGTATTTT.

This clonotype has more than one count but fewer than ten. The rearrangement uses TRBV19 and TRBJ2-2; perhaps TRBD1 as D (6 bases). The CDR3 runs 12 residues. V shed 7 bases and J shed 6 bases, with 9 bases lying between them. Germline CDR1 and CDR2: LNHDA and SQIVND (reference sequence). The CDR3 DNA is TGTGCCAGTACAACAGGGCCCGGGGAGCTGTTTTTT. Protein product: CASTTGPGELFF.

This clonotype was seen repeatedly, ten times or more. The chain links TRBV7-6 to TRBJ2-7; D is uncertain. The germline CDR1 and CDR2 sequences are SGHVS and FNYEAQ. V was clipped by 5 bases and J by 5 bases, with 16 bases between them. The CDR3 is 14 residues long. The CDR3 DNA reads TGTGCCAGCAGCCCCCGTGATCTCCTCCACGAGCAGTACTTC. It encodes CASSPRDLLHEQYF. Filled out from reference TRBV7-6 and TRBJ2-7, the complete variable domain reads GAGVSQSPRYKVTKRGQDVALRCDPISGHVSLYWYRQALGQGPEFLTYFNYEAQQDKSGLPNDRFSAERPEGSISTLTIQRTEQRDSAMYRCASSPRDLLHEQYFGPGTRLTVT.

The table lists this clonotype with many counts. J is TRBJ2-2 and V is TRBV6-1, with a weak D call TRBD1 (6 bases). CDR3 length: 17 residues. Per the germline V gene, CDR1 is MNHNS and CDR2 is SASEGT. V was shortened by 2 bases and J by 5 bases, with 18 bases between the two germline ends. CDR3 region: CASSERETGRRTGELFF. The CDR3 DNA is TGTGCCAGCAGTGAAAGGGAGACAGGCCGAAGGACCGGGGAGCTGTTTTTT.

This clonotype was counted once. This may arise from a read error, as a much more abundant clone is one base away. The chain has TRBV12-3 or TRBV12-4 and TRBJ2-2; D could derive from TRBD1 or TRBD2 (5 bases each). V lost 5 bases and J lost 5, with 18 bases in between. The CDR3 is 16 amino acids. The CDR3 region has the DNA TGTGCCAGCAGTCCCCGCCAGGGTAAGCGGACCGGGGAGCTGTTTTTT. Protein sequence: CASSPRQGKRTGELFF.

This clonotype has at least ten counts. The chain uses TRBV27 and TRBJ1-6; maybe TRBD1 (6 bases). The germline gives CDR1 MNHEY, CDR2 SMNVEV (reference sequence). V was cut by 3 bases and J by 6 bases, with 9 bases left in between. This CDR3 has 14 residues. The CDR3 is CASSFLDSNSPLHF. CDR3 nucleotides: TGTGCCAGCAGTTTCCTGGACAGTAATTCACCCCTCCACTTT.

This chain connects TRBV30 to TRBJ2-3, with 7 bases identical to TRBD1. The CDR3 contains 15 residues. Per germline, CDR1 GTSNPN and CDR2 SVGIG (reference sequence). Unmatched junction bases numbered 7, after V lost 2 bases and J lost 2 bases. The CDR3 coding sequence is TGTGCCTGGAGTCGCTTAGGGGGCAACACAGATACGCAGTATTTT. Its protein is CAWSRLGGNTDTQYF.

The chain has TRBV3-1 and TRBJ2-1, with D unresolved. The germline V gene encodes CDR1 LGHDT and CDR2 YNNKEL (reference sequence). V was cut by 1 base and J by 6 bases, with 13 bases left in between. This CDR3 is built from 15 residues. The CDR3 spells CASSQALDLINEQFF. The CDR3 coding sequence is TGTGCCAGCAGCCAAGCGCTGGATCTGATCAATGAGCAGTTCTTC.

J is TRBJ1-4 and V is TRBV6-6; D possibly corresponds to TRBD1 (5 bases). CDR1 is MNHNY and CDR2 is SVGAGI in the germline V gene (reference sequence). CDR3 length equals 11 residues. V lost 6 bases and J 7 bases, leaving 6 bases between the germline ends. The CDR3 protein is CASRGGEKLFF. The CDR3 DNA reads as TGTGCCAGCAGGGGGGGTGAAAAACTGTTTTTT.